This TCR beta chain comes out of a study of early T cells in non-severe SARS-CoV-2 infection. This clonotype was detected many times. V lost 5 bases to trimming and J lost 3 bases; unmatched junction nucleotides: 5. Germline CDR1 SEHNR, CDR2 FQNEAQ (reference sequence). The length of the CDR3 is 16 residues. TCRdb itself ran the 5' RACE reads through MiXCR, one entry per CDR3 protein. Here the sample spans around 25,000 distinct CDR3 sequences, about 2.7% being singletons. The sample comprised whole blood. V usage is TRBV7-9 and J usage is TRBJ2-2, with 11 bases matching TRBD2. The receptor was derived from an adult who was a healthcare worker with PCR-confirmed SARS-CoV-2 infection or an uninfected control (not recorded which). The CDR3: CASSPGTSGYTGELFF. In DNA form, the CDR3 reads TGTGCCAGCAGCCCCGGGACTAGCGGTTACACCGGGGAGCTGTTTTTT.